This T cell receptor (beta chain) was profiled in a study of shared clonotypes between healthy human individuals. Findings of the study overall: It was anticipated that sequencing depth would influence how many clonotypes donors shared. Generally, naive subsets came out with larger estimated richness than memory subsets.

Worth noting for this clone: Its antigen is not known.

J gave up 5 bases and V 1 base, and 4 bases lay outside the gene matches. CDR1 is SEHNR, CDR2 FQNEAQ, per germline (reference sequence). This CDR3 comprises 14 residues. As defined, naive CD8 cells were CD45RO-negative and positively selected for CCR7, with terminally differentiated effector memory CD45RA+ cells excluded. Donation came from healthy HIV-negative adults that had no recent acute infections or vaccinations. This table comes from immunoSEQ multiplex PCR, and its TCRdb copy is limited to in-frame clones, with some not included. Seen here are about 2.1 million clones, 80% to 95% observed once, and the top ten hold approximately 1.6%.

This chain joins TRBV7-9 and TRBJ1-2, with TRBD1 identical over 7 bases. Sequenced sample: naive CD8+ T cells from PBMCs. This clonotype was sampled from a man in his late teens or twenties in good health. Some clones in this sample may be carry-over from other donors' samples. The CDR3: CASSLGGTAYGYTF. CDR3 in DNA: TGTGCCAGCAGCTTAGGTGGGACAGCGTATGGCTACACCTTC.